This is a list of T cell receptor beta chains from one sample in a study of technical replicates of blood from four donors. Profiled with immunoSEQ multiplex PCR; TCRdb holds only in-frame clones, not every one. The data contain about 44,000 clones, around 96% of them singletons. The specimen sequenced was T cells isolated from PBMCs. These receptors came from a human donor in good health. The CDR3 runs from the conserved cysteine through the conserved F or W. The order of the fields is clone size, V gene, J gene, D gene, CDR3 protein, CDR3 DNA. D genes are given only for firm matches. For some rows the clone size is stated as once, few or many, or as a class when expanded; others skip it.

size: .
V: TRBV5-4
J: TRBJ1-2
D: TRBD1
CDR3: CASCPGQGEADYGYTF
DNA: TGTGCCAGCTGCCCCGGACAGGGTGAAGCGGACTATGGCTACACCTTC

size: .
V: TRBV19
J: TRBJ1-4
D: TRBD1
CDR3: CASSIGTGSTNEKLFF
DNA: TGTGCCAGTAGTATAGGGACAGGGTCTACTAATGAAAAACTGTTTTTT

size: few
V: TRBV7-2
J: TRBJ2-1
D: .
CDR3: CASSPGGITSYNEQFF
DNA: TGTGCCAGCAGTCCCGGGGGAATTACTTCCTACAATGAGCAGTTCTTC

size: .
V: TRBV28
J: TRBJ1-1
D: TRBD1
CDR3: CASRGQIEAFF
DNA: TGTGCCAGCAGGGGACAGATTGAAGCTTTCTTT

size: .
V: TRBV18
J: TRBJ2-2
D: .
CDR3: CASSPPGLAGELFF
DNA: TGTGCCAGCTCACCACCGGGGCTGGCCGGGGAGCTGTTTTTT

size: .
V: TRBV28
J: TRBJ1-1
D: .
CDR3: CASSLRVTGTEAFF
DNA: TGTGCCAGCAGTTTGAGGGTAACGGGGACTGAAGCTTTCTTT

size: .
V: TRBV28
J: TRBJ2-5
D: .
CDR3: CASSAGYQETQYF
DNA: TGTGCCAGCAGCGCCGGGTACCAAGAGACCCAGTACTTC

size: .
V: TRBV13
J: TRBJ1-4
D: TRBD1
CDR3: CASRGDDRGDEKLFF
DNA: TGTGCCAGCAGGGGAGACGACAGGGGTGATGAAAAACTGTTTTTT

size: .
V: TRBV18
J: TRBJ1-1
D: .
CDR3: CASSPGGGVAFF
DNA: TGTGCCAGCTCACCAGGGGGCGGAGTAGCTTTCTTT

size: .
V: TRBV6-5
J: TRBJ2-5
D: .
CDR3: CASSFGGRETQYF
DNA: TGTGCCAGCAGTTTTGGCGGGCGAGAGACCCAGTACTTC

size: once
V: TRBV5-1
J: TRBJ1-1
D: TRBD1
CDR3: CASSLGQGKMNTEAFF
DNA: TGCGCCAGCAGCTTGGGACAGGGAAAAATGAACACTGAAGCTTTCTTT